This T cell receptor beta chain stems from a study of T cells after yellow fever vaccination (dated by TCRdb to the late 2010s). Looking at the study overall: Libraries from fractions with low cell numbers were prepared with the SMART-Seq v4 Ultra Low Input RNA kit. To follow T-cell clones before and after primary and booster YFV17D yellow fever vaccination, bulk TCR alpha and beta repertoires were sequenced over time. The cohort comprised two healthy male donors, one aged 18 to 30 and one aged 30 to 40 years. Bulk PBMC replicates and cell subsets were isolated from blood drawn at multiple timepoints before and after both primary and secondary immunization. Summary of the overall study and its limitations: The study included only a couple of donors, which limits how far the findings can be generalized. FACS-sorted repertoires could contain abundant contaminating clonotypes from the bulk population, so computational filtering was required. After the booster, most of the clones that had expanded following primary vaccination were detected again (almost 98% of CD4 and 80% to 90% of CD8), which suggests that memory was broadly maintained. Compared with the primary T-cell response, the secondary T-cell response was faster but weaker, reaching its peak on day 5 rather than on day 15. A small share of clonotypes was detected in both CD4 and CD8 compartments, with the overlap likely arising from convergent recombination.

V loses 4 bases of germline sequence and J loses 0 bases, and the interval between the two ends is 19 bases. The CDR3 contains 17 residues, cysteine and phenylalanine counted. The entry retains the CDR3 DNA only, 51 bases that are in frame from base 1. The germline V gene sets CDR1 to SQVTM and CDR2 to ANQGSEA. This clonotype occurred many times. Its antigen is currently not known. The record has no base qualities; no much larger clone is one base away. TCR cDNA was made using 5'RACE template switching, a step that added a universal primer site and unique molecular identifiers. cDNA synthesis was primed from both the TCR alpha and TCR beta constant segments. Library amplification used two PCR steps, and the second PCR step added sample barcodes and sequencing adapters. Sequencing of the libraries was done on either Illumina HiSeq 2500 (2x100 bp) or NovaSeq (2x150 bp). The study's processing was this. Demultiplexing of reads and collapsing into UMI consensus sequences were performed with MIGEC, and V(D)J alignment was carried out with MiXCR. Vaccine-responding clonotypes were identified with edgeR using replicate PBMC samples, with FDR below 0.01 and a log2 fold change above 5 up to day 15 being required. Each bulk clonotype received a CD4 or CD8 identity based on whether the sequenced CD4 or CD8 repertoire contained that clonotype at higher abundance. TCRdb passed the public sequencing reads through fastp at Q25 and MiXCR, retaining productive beta sequences. Duplicate CDR3 protein sequences are folded into a single record with the most common DNA and genes. Here the V and J calls rest on TCRdb's processing, not on the authors' analysis. This sample holds 400,000 or so distinct CDR3 sequences; approximately 6% were observed only once. About 15% of the sample goes to the ten largest clones.

The treatment or condition label, read with the paper, signifies: live attenuated yellow fever vaccine strain. At each blood-draw timepoint, two biological replicates of bulk PBMCs were collected. A standard Ficoll-Paque protocol was used to isolate PBMCs from peripheral blood. TriZol was used to extract RNA from bulk PBMCs, from CD4 and CD8 fractions, and from dextramer-positive and dextramer-negative fractions. Sequencing used PBMCs, obtained 5 days after the yellow fever booster vaccination. The sequence links TRBV29-1 to TRBJ2-1; no D gene call is confident. The clonotype originates from a man between 25 and 39 years old who received the YFV17D yellow fever vaccine. The nucleotide sequence is TGCAGCGTTGGTTGGTCGTCAGGACGCGGCTCCTACAATGAGCAGTTCTTC. It translates as CSVGWSSGRGSYNEQFF.